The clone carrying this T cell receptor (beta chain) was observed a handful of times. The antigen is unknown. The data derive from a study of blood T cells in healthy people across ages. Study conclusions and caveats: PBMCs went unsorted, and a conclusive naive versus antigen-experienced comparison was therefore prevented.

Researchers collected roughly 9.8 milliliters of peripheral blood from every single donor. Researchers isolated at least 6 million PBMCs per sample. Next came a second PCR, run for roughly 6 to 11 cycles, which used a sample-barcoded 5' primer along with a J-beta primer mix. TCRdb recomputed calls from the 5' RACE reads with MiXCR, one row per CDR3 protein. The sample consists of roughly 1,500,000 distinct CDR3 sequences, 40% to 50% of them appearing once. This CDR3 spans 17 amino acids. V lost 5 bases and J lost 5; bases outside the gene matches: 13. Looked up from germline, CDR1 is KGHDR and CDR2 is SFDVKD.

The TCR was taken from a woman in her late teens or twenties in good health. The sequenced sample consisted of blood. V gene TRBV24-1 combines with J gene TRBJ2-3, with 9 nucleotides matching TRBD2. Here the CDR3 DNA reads TGTGCCACCAGTGGATTCTCTAGCGGGATAGGGGAAGATACGCAGTATTTT. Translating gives CATSGFSSGIGEDTQYF.